This T cell receptor beta chain is from a study of blood T cells in healthy people across ages. Study-level information: Roughly one uniquely barcoded beta molecule per two T cells was captured.

Germline lookup yields CDR1 LGHNA and CDR2 YSLEER. CDR3 size: 17 residues. With 3 bases removed from V and 2 bases from J, the gap between germline ends came to 14 bases. Every participating donor contributed about 10 milliliters of peripheral blood through a draw. Then a second PCR, running roughly 7 to 11 cycles, was carried out with a sample-barcoded 5' primer and a J-beta primer mix. TCRdb reprocessed the 5' RACE reads with MiXCR, giving one entry per CDR3 protein. The table includes about 730,000 distinct CDR3 sequences, roughly 47% detected once. The V and J genes are TRBV4-3 and TRBJ2-6; D possibly corresponds to TRBD1 (6 bases). Sequenced sample: blood. The sequence was collected from a woman aged 60 to 75 in good health. CDR3 in amino acids: CASSQSPGAAGANVLTF. The CDR3 coding sequence is TGCGCCAGCAGCCAGTCGCCAGGGGCTGCTGGGGCCAACGTCCTGACTTTC.